The present T cell receptor beta chain was sequenced within a study of T cell changes during pregnancy in multiple sclerosis. Data came from immunoSEQ multiplex PCR; TCRdb stores just in-frame clones and leaves some out. The table includes approximately 33,000 clones, almost 90% detected once. CDR3 length equals 15 residues. The germline V and J ends were trimmed by 0 bases and 8 bases, with 16 bases remaining between them. CDR1 and CDR2 from the germline V gene are SGHDN and FVKESK. The clonotype comes from a female donor in good health, enrolled as a control in a pregnancy study. This rearrangement joins TRBV14 to TRBJ1-2; D is perhaps TRBD1 (5 bases). The sequencing here drew on CD4+ T cells from peripheral blood mononuclear cells, taken in the first trimester of pregnancy. In DNA form, the CDR3 reads TGTGCCAGCAGCCAAGATGTAGGCAGGACATCGGGCTACACCTTC. It is translated as CASSQDVGRTSGYTF.